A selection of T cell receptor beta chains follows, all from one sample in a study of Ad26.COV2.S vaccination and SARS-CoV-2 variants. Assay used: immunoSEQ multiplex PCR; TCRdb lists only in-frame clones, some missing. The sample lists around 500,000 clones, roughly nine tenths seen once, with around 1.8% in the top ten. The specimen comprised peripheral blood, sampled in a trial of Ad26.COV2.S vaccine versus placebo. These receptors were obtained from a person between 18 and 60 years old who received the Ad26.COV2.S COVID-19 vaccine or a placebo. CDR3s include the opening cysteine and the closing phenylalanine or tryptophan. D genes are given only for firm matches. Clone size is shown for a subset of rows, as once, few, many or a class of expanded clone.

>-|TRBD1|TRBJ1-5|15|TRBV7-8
CASSLAQGGGQPQHF
TGTGCCAGCAGCTTAGCGCAGGGGGGGGGCCAGCCCCAGCATTTT
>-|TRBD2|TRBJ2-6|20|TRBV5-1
CASSLKVTSGSISGANVLTF
TGCGCCAGCAGCTTGAAAGTGACTAGCGGCTCAATCTCTGGGGCCAACGTCCTGACTTTC
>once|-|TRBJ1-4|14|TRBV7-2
CASSPDPGVKKLFF
TGTGCCAGCAGCCCTGACCCGGGGGTGAAAAAACTGTTTTTT
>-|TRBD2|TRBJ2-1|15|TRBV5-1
CASSFGGSSYNEQFF
TGCGCCAGCAGCTTCGGCGGGAGCTCCTACAATGAGCAGTTCTTC
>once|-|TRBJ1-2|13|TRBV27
CASSSLRFYGYTF
TGTGCCAGCAGTTCCCTCCGGTTTTATGGCTACACCTTC
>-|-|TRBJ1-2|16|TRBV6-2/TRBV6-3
CASSYSDTQGNYGYTF
TGTGCCAGCAGTTACTCGGACACACAAGGGAACTATGGCTACACCTTC
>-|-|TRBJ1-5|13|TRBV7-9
CASSPNTNQPQHF
TGTGCCAGCAGCCCTAACACGAATCAGCCCCAGCATTTT
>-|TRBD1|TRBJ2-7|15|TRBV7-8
CASTHGGTGGYEQYF
TGTGCCAGCACCCACGGGGGAACAGGGGGATACGAGCAGTACTTC
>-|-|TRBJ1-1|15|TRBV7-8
CASSYILGGRTEAFF
TGTGCCAGCAGCTACATTTTAGGGGGTCGGACTGAAGCTTTCTTT
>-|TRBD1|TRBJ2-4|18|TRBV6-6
CASSLRDRVGIAKNIQYF
TGTGCCAGCAGTCTACGGGACAGGGTAGGGATAGCCAAAAACATTCAGTACTTC
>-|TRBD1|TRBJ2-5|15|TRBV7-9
CASSQGQWAEETQYF
TGTGCCAGCAGCCAGGGACAGTGGGCCGAAGAGACCCAGTACTTC